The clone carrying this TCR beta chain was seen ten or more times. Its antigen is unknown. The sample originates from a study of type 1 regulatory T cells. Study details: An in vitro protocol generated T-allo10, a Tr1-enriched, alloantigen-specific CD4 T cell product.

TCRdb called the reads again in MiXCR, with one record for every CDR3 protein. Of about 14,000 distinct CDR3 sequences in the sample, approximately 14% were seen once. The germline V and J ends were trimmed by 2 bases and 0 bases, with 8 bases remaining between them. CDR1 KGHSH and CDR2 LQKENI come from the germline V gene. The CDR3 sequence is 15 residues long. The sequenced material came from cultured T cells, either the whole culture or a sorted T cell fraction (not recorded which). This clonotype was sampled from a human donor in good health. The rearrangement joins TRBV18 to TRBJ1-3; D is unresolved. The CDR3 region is CASSPMRSSGNTIYF. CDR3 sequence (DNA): TGTGCCAGCTCACCAATGAGGAGCTCTGGAAACACCATATATTTT.